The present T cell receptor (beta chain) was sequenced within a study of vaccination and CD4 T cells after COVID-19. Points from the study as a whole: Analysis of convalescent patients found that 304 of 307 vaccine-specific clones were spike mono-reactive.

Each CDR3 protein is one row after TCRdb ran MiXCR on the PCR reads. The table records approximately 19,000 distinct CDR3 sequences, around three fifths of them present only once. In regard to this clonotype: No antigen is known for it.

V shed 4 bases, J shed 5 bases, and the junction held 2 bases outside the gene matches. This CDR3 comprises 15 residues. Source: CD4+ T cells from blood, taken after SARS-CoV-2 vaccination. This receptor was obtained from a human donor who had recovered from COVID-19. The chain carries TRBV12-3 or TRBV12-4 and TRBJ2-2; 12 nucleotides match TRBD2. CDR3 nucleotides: TGTGCCAGCAGTTCTAGCGGGAGGGGGACCGGGGAGCTGTTTTTT. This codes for CASSSSGRGTGELFF.